This T cell receptor delta chain was identified in a study of gamma-delta T cells after stem cell transplantation. This clone was observed a handful of times. TCRdb repeated clone calling on the RT-PCR reads with CATT. Among about 1,400 delta-chain clones listed, more than 2% were seen once. V was pared by 3 bases and J by 0 bases, with 11 bases of the junction left unmatched. Germline CDR1 and CDR2: GEAIGNYY and EKD. This CDR3 comprises 21 residues. Source material: gamma-delta T cells. The receptor's source is a human donor. It is not recorded whose cells these are; they may come from a transplant donor. The V gene is TRDV2, the J gene TRDJ3; TRDD3 matches 12 bases. Written as DNA, the CDR3 is TGTGCCTGTGACCCTCTACTGGGGGATACTATGAGCTCCTGGGACACCCGACAGATGTTTTTC. Protein product: CACDPLLGDTMSSWDTRQMFF.